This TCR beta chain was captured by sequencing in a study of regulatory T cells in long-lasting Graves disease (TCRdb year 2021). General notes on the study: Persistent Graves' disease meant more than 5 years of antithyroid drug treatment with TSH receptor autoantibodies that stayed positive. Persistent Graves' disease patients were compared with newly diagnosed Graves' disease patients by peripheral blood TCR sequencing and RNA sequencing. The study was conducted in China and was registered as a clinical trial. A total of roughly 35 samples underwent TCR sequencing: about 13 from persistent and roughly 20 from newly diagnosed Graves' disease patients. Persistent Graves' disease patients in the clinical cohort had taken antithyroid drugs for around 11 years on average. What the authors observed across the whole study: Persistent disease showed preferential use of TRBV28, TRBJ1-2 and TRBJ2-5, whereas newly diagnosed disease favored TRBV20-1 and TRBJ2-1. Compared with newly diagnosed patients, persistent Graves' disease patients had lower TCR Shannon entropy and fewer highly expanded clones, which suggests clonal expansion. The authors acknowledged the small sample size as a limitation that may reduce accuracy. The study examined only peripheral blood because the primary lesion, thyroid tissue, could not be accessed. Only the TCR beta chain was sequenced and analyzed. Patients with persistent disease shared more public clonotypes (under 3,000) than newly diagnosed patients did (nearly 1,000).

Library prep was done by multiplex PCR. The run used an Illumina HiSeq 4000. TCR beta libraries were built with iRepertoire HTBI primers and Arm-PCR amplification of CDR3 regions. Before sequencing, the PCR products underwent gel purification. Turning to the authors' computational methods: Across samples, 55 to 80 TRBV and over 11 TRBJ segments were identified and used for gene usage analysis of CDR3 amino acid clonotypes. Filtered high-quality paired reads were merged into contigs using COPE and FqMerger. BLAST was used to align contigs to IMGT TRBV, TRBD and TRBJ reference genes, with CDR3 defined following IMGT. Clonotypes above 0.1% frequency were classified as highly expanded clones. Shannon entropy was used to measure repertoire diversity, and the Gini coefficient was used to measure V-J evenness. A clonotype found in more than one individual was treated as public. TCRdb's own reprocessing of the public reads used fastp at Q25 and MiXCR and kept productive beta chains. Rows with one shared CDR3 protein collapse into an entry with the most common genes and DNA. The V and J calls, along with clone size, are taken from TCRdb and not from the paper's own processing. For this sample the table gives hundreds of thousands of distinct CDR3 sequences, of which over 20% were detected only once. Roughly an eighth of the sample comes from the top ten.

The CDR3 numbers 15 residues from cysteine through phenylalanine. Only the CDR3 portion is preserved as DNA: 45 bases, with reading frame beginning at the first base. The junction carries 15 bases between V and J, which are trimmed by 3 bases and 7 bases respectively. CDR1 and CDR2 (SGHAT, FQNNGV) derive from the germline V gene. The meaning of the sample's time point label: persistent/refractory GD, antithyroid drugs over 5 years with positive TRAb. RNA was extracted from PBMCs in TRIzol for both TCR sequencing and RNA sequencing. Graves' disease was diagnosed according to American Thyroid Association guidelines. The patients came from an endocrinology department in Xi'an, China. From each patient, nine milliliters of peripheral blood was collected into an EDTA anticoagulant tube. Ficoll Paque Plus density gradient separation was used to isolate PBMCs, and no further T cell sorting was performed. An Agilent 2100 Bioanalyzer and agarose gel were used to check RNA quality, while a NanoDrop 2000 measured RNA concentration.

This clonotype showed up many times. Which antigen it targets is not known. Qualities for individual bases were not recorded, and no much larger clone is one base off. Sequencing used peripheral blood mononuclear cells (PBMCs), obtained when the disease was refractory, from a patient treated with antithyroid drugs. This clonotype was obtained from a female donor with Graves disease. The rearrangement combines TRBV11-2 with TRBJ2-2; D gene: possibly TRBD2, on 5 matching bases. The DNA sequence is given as TGTGCCAGCAGCTTTTTGGACGGGGAAGGCGGGGAGCTGTTTTTT. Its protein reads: CASSFLDGEGGELFF. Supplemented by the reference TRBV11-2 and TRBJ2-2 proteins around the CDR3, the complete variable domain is EAGVAQSPRYKIIEKRQSVAFWCNPISGHATLYWYQQILGQGPKLLIQFQNNGVVDDSQLPKDRFSAERLKGVDSTLKIQPAKLEDSAVYLCASSFLDGEGGELFFGEGSRLTVL.